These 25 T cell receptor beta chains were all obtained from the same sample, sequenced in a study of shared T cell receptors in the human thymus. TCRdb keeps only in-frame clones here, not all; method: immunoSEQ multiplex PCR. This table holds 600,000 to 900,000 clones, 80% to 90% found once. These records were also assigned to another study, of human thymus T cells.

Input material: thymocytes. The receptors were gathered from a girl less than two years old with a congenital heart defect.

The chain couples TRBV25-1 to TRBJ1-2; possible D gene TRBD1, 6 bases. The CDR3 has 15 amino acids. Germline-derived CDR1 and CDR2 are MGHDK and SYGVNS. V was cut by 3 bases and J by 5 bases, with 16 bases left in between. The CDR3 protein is CASSDLRGGGYGYTF. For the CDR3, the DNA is TGTGCCAGCAGTGATCTAAGGGGGGGCGGGTATGGCTACACCTTC.

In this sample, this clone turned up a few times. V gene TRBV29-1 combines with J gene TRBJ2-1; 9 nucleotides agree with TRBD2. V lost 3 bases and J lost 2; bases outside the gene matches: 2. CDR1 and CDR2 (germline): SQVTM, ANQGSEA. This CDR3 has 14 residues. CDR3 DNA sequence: TGCAGCGTTGATGGCGGGGGGGCCTACAATGAGCAGTTCTTC. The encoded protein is CSVDGGGAYNEQFF.

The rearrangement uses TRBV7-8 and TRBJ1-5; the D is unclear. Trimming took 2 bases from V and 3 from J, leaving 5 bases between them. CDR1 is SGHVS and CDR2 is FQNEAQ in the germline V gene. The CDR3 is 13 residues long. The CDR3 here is CASSLSFNQPQHF. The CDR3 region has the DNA TGTGCCAGCAGCTTATCGTTCAATCAGCCCCAGCATTTT.

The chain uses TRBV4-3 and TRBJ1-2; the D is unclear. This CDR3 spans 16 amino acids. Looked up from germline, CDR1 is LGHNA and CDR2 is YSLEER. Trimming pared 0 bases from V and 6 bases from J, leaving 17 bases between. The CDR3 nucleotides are TGCGCCAGCAGCCAAGAATATGGTTTTAGAGTCCATGGCTACACCTTC. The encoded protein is CASSQEYGFRVHGYTF.

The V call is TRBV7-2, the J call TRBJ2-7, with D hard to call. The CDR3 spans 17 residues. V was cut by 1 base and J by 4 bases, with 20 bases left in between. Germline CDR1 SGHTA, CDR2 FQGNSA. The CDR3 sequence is CASSLGMGDRSYYEQYF. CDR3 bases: TGTGCCAGCAGCTTAGGCATGGGCGACCGTTCCTATTACGAGCAGTACTTC.

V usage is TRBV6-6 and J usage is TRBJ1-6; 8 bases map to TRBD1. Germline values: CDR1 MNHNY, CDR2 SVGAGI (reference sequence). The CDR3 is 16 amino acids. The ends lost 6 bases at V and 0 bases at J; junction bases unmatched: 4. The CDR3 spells CASSPGGVSYNSPLHF. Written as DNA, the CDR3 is TGTGCCAGCAGCCCAGGGGGCGTCTCCTATAATTCACCCCTCCACTTT.

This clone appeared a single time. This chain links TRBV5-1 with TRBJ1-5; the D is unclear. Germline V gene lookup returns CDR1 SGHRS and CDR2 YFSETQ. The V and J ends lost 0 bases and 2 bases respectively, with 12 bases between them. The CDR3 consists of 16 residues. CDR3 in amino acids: CASSLGTNPGNQPQHF. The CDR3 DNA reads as TGCGCCAGCAGCTTGGGTACGAATCCGGGCAATCAGCCCCAGCATTTT.

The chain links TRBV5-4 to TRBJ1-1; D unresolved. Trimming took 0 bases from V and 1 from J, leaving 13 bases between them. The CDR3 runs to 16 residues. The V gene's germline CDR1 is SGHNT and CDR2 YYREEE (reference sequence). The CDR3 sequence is CASSLGKDWRNTEAFF. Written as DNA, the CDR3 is TGTGCCAGCAGCTTGGGGAAGGACTGGAGGAACACTGAAGCTTTCTTT.

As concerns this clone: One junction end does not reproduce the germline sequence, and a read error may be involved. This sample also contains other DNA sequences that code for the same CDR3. The CDR3 DNA sequence: TGTGCCAGCAGTTTGACCGGGACATGGATTACTCTGGGCTCCTATAATTCCCCCCTCCACTTT. Its translation is CASSLTGTWITLGSYNSPLHF. V gene TRBV27 combines with J gene TRBJ1-6, with D possibly being TRBD1 (6 bases). This CDR3 spans 21 amino acids. The V gene's germline CDR1 is MNHEY and CDR2 SMNVEV (reference sequence).

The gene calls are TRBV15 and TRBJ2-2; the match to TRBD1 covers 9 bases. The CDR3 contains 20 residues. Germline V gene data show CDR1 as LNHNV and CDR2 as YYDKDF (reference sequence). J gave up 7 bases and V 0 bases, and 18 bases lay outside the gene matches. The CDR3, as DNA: TGTGCCACCAGCAGAGAACGAAGTCGGGGGGACAGGGAATGTGGCGGGGAGCTGTTTTTT. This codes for CATSRERSRGDRECGGELFF.

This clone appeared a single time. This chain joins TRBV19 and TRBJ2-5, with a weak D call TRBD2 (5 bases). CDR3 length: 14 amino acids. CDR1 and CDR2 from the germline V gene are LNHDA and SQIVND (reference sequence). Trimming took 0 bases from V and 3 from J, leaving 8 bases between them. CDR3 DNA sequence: TGTGCCAGTAGTATAGACGGGAAGGAAGAGACCCAGTACTTC. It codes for CASSIDGKEETQYF.

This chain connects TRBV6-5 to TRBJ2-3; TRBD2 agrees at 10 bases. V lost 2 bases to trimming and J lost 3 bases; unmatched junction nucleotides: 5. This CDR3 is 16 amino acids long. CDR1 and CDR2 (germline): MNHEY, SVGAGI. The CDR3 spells CASSYENSGGTDTQYF. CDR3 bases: TGTGCCAGCAGTTACGAAAATAGCGGGGGGACAGATACGCAGTATTTT.

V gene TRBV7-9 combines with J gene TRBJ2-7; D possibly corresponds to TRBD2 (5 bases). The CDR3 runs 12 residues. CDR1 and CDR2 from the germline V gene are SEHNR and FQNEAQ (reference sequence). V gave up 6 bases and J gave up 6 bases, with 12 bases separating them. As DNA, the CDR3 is TGTGCCAGCAGACGACCGGGATGCGAGCAGTACTTC. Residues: CASRRPGCEQYF.

CDR3 DNA sequence: TGTGCTAGTGGTCTTCATTTAGACGGGGACACTGAAGCTTTCTTT. Residues: CASGLHLDGDTEAFF. The genes are TRBV12-5 and TRBJ1-1, with D unresolved. Trimming removed 5 bases at V and 3 bases at J, with 16 bases between. From germline, CDR1 is LGHNT and CDR2 FRNRAP. The length of the CDR3 is 15 residues.

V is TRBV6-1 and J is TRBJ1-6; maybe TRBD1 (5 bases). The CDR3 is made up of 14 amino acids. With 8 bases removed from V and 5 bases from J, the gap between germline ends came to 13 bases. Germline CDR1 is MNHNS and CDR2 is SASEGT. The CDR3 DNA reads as TGTGCCAGCCGCCCGCCAGGGCATAATTCACCCCTCCACTTT. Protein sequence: CASRPPGHNSPLHF.

The CDR3 sequence is CASSGGRKGAAYEQYF. In DNA, the CDR3 is TGTGCCAGCAGTGGTGGGCGGAAGGGGGCGGCCTACGAGCAGTACTTC. The chain employs TRBV25-1 and TRBJ2-7; TRBD1 aligns across 7 bases. CDR3 size: 16 residues. CDR1 is MGHDK and CDR2 is SYGVNS in the germline V gene. The trim removed 4 bases at V and 2 bases at J, leaving 11 bases unmatched.

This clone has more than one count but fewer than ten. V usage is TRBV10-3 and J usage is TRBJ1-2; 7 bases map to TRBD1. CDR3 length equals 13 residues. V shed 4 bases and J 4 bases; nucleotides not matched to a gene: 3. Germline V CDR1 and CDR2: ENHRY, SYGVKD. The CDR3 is CAISGTGVYGYTF. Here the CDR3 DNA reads TGTGCCATCAGTGGAACAGGGGTCTATGGCTACACCTTC.

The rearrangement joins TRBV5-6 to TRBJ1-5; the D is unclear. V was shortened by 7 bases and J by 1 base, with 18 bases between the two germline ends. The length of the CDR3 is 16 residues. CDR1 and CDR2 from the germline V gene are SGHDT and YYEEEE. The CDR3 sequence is CASSPSRTTSNQPQHF. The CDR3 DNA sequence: TGTGCCAGCTCCCCTAGCCGGACTACAAGCAATCAGCCCCAGCATTTT.

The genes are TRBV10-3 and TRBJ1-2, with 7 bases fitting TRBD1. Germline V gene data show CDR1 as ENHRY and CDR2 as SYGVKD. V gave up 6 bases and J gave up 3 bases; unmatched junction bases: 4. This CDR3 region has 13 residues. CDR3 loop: CAISAGGDYGYTF. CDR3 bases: TGTGCCATCAGCGCAGGGGGAGACTATGGCTACACCTTC.

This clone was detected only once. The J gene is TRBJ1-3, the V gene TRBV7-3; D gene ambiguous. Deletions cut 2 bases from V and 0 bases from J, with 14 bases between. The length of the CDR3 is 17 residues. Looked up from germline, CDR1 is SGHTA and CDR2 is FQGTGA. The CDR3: CASSLPGNSDSGNTIYF. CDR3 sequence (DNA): TGTGCCAGCAGCTTACCGGGGAACAGCGACTCTGGAAACACCATATATTTT.

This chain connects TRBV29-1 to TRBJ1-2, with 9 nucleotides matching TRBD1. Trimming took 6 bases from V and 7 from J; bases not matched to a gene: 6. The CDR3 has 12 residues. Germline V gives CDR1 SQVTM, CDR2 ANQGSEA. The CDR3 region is CSVTTGGAGYTF. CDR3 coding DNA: TGCAGCGTCACTACAGGGGGCGCTGGCTACACCTTC.

CDR3 amino acids: CASTAQGASSGNTIYF. DNA of the CDR3: TGTGCCAGCACGGCACAGGGGGCGTCTAGCGGAAACACCATATATTTT. The rearrangement links TRBV2 to TRBJ1-3, with 9 bases aligning to TRBD1. V trimming: 7 bases; J trimming: 4 bases; junction bases outside the gene matches: 11. The CDR3 totals 16 residues. The germline gives CDR1 SNHLY, CDR2 FYNNEI.

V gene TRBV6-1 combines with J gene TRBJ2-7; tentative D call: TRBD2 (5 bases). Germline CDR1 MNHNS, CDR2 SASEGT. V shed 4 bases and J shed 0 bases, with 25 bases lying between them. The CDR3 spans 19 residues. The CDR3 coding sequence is TGTGCCAGCAGTGCCCTTTGCGAGCCCGGACTCTATCTCTCCTACGAGCAGTACTTC. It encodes CASSALCEPGLYLSYEQYF.

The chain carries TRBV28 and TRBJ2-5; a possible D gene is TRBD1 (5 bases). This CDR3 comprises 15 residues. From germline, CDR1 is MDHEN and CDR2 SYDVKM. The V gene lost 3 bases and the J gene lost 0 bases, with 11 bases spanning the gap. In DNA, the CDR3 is TGTGCCAGCAGTTTCCCGGACACAAACCAAGAGACCCAGTACTTC. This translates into CASSFPDTNQETQYF.

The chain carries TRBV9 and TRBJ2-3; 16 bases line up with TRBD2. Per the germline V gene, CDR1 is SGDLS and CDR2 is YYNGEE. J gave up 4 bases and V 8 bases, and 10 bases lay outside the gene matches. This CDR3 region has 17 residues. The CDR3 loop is CASAGTSGGASADTQYF. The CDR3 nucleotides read TGTGCCAGTGCCGGGACTAGCGGGGGGGCGAGTGCAGATACGCAGTATTTT. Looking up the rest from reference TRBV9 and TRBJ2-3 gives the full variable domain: DSGVTQTPKHLITATGQRVTLRCSPRSGDLSVYWYQQSLDQGLQFLIQYYNGEERAKGNILERFSAQQFPDLHSELNLSSLELGDSALYFCASAGTSGGASADTQYFGPGTRLTVL.